The 10 T cell receptor beta chains presented below share a single source sample, sequenced in a study of siplizumab effects on memory and regulatory T cells. Clones were read by immunoSEQ multiplex PCR, and TCRdb kept only the in-frame ones, dropping some. The data contain 100,000 to 120,000 clones, 85% to 95% of them singletons. Sequences were obtained from CD4+ T cells sorted from blood. The receptors shown here come from a human donor in good health.

The chain is built from TRBV6-1 and TRBJ1-2; the D gene is possibly TRBD1 (5 bases). V lost 4 bases to trimming and J lost 4 bases, with 7 bases between them. This CDR3 has 12 amino acids. Per the germline V gene, CDR1 is MNHNS and CDR2 is SASEGT. CDR3 residues: CASSVQAYGYTF. The CDR3 region has the DNA TGTGCCAGCAGTGTACAGGCCTATGGCTACACCTTC.

This rearrangement joins TRBV21-1 to TRBJ2-5; the table's D gene call, TRBD1, was not cross checked with the DNA. TRBV21-1 is tagged as a pseudogene. This CDR3 is 15 amino acids long. The CDR3 spells CASSKETGYQETQYF. CDR3 DNA: TGTGCCAGCAGCAAAGAAACAGGGTACCAAGAGACCCAGTACTTC.

This sequence joins TRBV19 and TRBJ2-7; D is perhaps TRBD2 (6 bases). The CDR3 runs to 14 residues. The germline gives CDR1 LNHDA, CDR2 SQIVND (reference sequence). Trimming removed 6 bases from V and 5 bases from J, with 17 bases in between. The CDR3 reads CASSLTRRAHEQYF. The DNA of the CDR3 is TGTGCCAGTAGCCTAACGAGGAGGGCTCACGAGCAGTACTTC.

This chain connects TRBV2 to TRBJ2-1, with 11 bases matching TRBD2. The V gene end was trimmed by 6 bases and the J gene end by 4 bases; junction bases not matched to a gene: 11. This CDR3 has 17 residues. Per the germline V gene, CDR1 is SNHLY and CDR2 is FYNNEI. The CDR3 reads CASSLHTRLAGYNEQFF. The CDR3, as DNA: TGTGCCAGCAGCCTACACACCCGACTAGCGGGGTACAATGAGCAGTTCTTC.

This sequence joins TRBV13 and TRBJ2-3, with TRBD2 identical over 8 bases. V lost 2 bases to trimming and J lost 2 bases; unmatched junction nucleotides: 6. This CDR3 contains 16 residues. Per germline, CDR1 PRHDT and CDR2 FYEKMQ (reference sequence). The CDR3 coding sequence is TGTGCCAGCAGCTTAAGCGGGAGTAGGTACACAGATACGCAGTATTTT. It is translated as CASSLSGSRYTDTQYF.

This chain uses TRBV18 with TRBJ2-3, with D hard to call. The germline gives CDR1 KGHSH, CDR2 LQKENI. The CDR3 spans 15 residues. Trimming cost V 0 bases and J 9 bases, with 16 bases left between them. This chain's CDR3 is CASSPPTDFSVTQYF. The CDR3 bases are TGTGCCAGCTCACCACCTACAGACTTCTCAGTCACGCAGTATTTT. The complete variable domain, with remaining parts taken from reference TRBV18 and TRBJ2-3, reads NAGVMQNPRHLVRRRGQEARLRCSPMKGHSHVYWYRQLPEEGLKFMVYLQKENIIDESGMPKERFSAEFPKEGPSILRIQQVVRGDSAAYFCASSPPTDFSVTQYFGPGTRLTVL.

The V gene is TRBV11-2, the J gene TRBJ2-3; possible D gene TRBD1, 6 bases. This CDR3 contains 14 residues. CDR1 is SGHAT and CDR2 is FQNNGV in the germline V gene. Trimming shortened V by 6 bases and J by 2 bases, and 12 bases separated the two germline ends. CDR3 in amino acids: CASSLTGFTDTQYF. The CDR3, as DNA: TGTGCCAGCAGTTTGACAGGTTTCACAGATACGCAGTATTTT.

V gene TRBV7-9 combines with J gene TRBJ2-7; D tentatively fits TRBD1 or TRBD2 (5 bases each). From germline, CDR1 is SEHNR and CDR2 FQNEAQ (reference sequence). The CDR3 is 15 residues long. V was shortened by 1 base and J by 7 bases, with 17 bases between the two germline ends. Here the CDR3 reads CASSLVTRVSGEQYF. For the CDR3, the DNA is TGTGCCAGCAGCTTAGTTACGCGGGTTTCAGGGGAGCAGTACTTC.

The DNA for the CDR3 is TGTGCCAGCAGCTTGGGTGGGACCACCACCGGGGAGCTGTTTTTT. Its protein product is CASSLGGTTTGELFF. The chain employs TRBV5-6 and TRBJ2-2; D may match TRBD1 or TRBD2 (5 bases each). In germline, CDR1 is SGHDT, CDR2 YYEEEE. Trimming took 0 bases from V and 4 from J, leaving 10 bases between them. The CDR3 has 15 amino acids.

The gene calls are TRBV2 and TRBJ2-1; D unresolved. Germline CDR1 and CDR2: SNHLY and FYNNEI. This CDR3 has 11 residues. With 3 bases removed from V and 7 bases from J, the gap between germline ends came to 4 bases. CDR3 protein: CASSDWNEQFF. In DNA, the CDR3 is TGTGCCAGCAGTGACTGGAATGAGCAGTTCTTC.